This T cell receptor beta chain was captured by sequencing in a study of blood T cell repertoires in COVID-19. The overall study: From the United States, Italy and Spain came samples of acute and convalescent COVID-19.

Produced via immunoSEQ multiplex PCR; TCRdb's table is partial and in-frame only. The table has around 300,000 clones, 70% to 90% seen once. Trimming stripped 5 bases from V and 0 bases from J, with 12 bases between. CDR3 size: 15 residues. The germline gives CDR1 LGHDT, CDR2 YNNKEL (reference sequence). The source material was peripheral blood. The chain links TRBV3-1 (or the pseudogene TRBV3-2) to TRBJ2-3, with D possibly being TRBD2 (6 bases). The source is a woman in her 70s with acute or convalescent COVID-19. The DNA for the CDR3 is TGTGCCAGCAGCGCCCGGGACTCGAGCACAGATACGCAGTATTTT. As protein: CASSARDSSTDTQYF.